These 31 T cell receptor beta chains share one sample of origin, sequenced in a study of T cells in Graves' hyperthyroidism and ophthalmopathy. Authors of the study amplified TCR beta CDR3 regions from RNA transcripts. Primed by the HTBI set, a first-round RT-PCR was run on the TCR CDR3. TCRdb re-derived calls from the multiplex PCR reads in MiXCR, one entry per CDR3 protein. The repertoire holds roughly 500,000 distinct CDR3 sequences, 35% to 50% seen once, with about 43% in the top ten. The sample consisted of peripheral blood or thyroid tissue (not recorded which). The receptors here all came from an adult woman with Graves' disease, either hyperthyroidism or ophthalmopathy (not recorded which).

This chain links TRBV28 with TRBJ1-5; no clear D. The CDR3 spans 13 residues. Per the germline V gene, CDR1 is MDHEN and CDR2 is SYDVKM. Trimming took 9 bases from V and 2 from J, leaving 11 bases between them. The CDR3 region has the DNA TGTGCCAGTCTGACTTGGGGCAATCAGCCCCAGCATTTT. Translated, it gives CASLTWGNQPQHF.

This clonotype was detected only once. The junction shows a germline mismatch at one end, possibly a read error. The J gene is TRBJ2-2, the V gene TRBV10-3; D remains unclear. From germline, CDR1 is ENHRY and CDR2 SYGVKD. CDR3 length: 16 residues. This CDR3 reads CASSEARPVYTGELFF. DNA for the CDR3: TGTGCCAGCAGTGAAGCGCGGCCGGTTTACACCGGGGAGCTGTTTTTT.

This chain connects TRBV5-6 to TRBJ1-5; 8 nucleotides agree with TRBD1. J gave up 5 bases and V 2 bases, and 3 bases lay outside the gene matches. The length of the CDR3 is 14 residues. The germline gives CDR1 SGHDT, CDR2 YYEEEE. In nucleotides, the CDR3 is TGTGCCAGCAGCTTTGGGACAGGCCATCAGCCCCAGCATTTT. It translates to CASSFGTGHQPQHF.

The chain employs TRBV10-3 and TRBJ1-2, with 8 bases identical to TRBD1. V lost 8 bases, J lost 6 bases, and 8 bases stayed unmatched. The CDR3 runs 13 residues. Germline loops: CDR1 ENHRY, CDR2 SYGVKD. The CDR3 spells CAIGLTGDDGYTF. The CDR3 nucleotides read TGTGCCATCGGTTTGACAGGGGACGATGGCTACACCTTC.

This clonotype was observed a single time. The genes are TRBV7-9 and TRBJ1-1; D is perhaps TRBD1 (6 bases). V was shortened by 5 bases and J by 0 bases, with 13 bases between the two germline ends. CDR3 length: 15 residues. The germline V gene encodes CDR1 SEHNR and CDR2 FQNEAQ (reference sequence). The CDR3 coding sequence is TGTGCCAGCAGCCTCACACAGGGACTGAACACTGAAGCTTTCTTT. Translated, it gives CASSLTQGLNTEAFF.

The V call is TRBV6-1, the J call TRBJ1-5; 7 nucleotides align to TRBD1. Unmatched junction bases numbered 5, after V lost 5 bases and J lost 4 bases. Germline-derived CDR1 and CDR2 are MNHNS and SASEGT. The CDR3 runs 14 residues. The CDR3 DNA is TGTGCCAGCAGTCCGACAGGGACAAATCAGCCCCAGCATTTT. Protein: CASSPTGTNQPQHF.

V is TRBV10-3 and J is TRBJ2-1; a possible D gene is TRBD1 (5 bases). The V end was cut by 2 bases, the J end by 7 bases, with 9 bases between. This CDR3 spans 13 amino acids. From germline, CDR1 is ENHRY and CDR2 SYGVKD. CDR3 sequence reads: CAISEGAWNEQFF. CDR3 DNA sequence: TGTGCCATCAGTGAGGGGGCGTGGAATGAGCAGTTCTTC.

This clonotype was seen repeatedly, ten times or more. The chain carries TRBV15 and TRBJ2-7; 14 bases align to TRBD2. Germline V gene sequence: CDR1 LNHNV, CDR2 YYDKDF (reference sequence). The CDR3 covers 16 residues. J gave up 7 bases and V 6 bases, and 11 bases lay outside the gene matches. This CDR3 reads CATSTGGTSGSGEQYF. CDR3 DNA sequence: TGTGCCACCAGTACAGGGGGGACTAGCGGGAGTGGTGAGCAGTACTTC.

This clonotype was picked up a small number of times. A clone one base away is much larger, so this may be a read error. V usage is TRBV19 and J usage is TRBJ1-1; D remains ambiguous. This CDR3 is 15 amino acids long. Germline loops: CDR1 LNHDA, CDR2 SQIVND (reference sequence). Deletions cut 4 bases from V and 6 bases from J, with 18 bases between. The CDR3 is CASSKREVQYPEAFF. CDR3 coding DNA: TGTGCCAGTAGTAAGAGGGAGGTTCAATACCCTGAAGCTTTCTTT.

This rearrangement joins TRBV9 to TRBJ2-5; D remains unclear. The germline V and J ends were trimmed by 0 bases and 5 bases, with 8 bases remaining between them. The CDR3 is made up of 13 amino acids. In germline, CDR1 is SGDLS, CDR2 YYNGEE. CDR3 nucleotide sequence: TGTGCCAGCAGCGTAGTAGTAGGCGAGACCCAGTACTTC. It yields the protein CASSVVVGETQYF.

This chain connects TRBV15 to TRBJ1-1; D remains ambiguous. Trimming removed 1 base from V and 2 bases from J, with 8 bases in between. The germline V gene encodes CDR1 LNHNV and CDR2 YYDKDF (reference sequence). This CDR3 is built from 14 residues. DNA of the CDR3: TGTGCCACCAGCAGAGCCGAGAGCAACACTGAAGCTTTCTTT. As protein: CATSRAESNTEAFF.

This clonotype appeared a few times. The chain links TRBV11-2 to TRBJ2-7; the match to TRBD2 covers 8 bases. This CDR3 is built from 15 residues. In germline, CDR1 is SGHAT, CDR2 FQNNGV. The V segment lost 2 bases and the J segment 2 bases; nucleotides outside the gene matches: 5. CDR3 nucleotide sequence: TGTGCCAGCAGCTTAAGCGGGAGTTCCGCCTACGAGCAGTACTTC. Its translation is CASSLSGSSAYEQYF.

This clonotype appeared many times. The V call is TRBV10-3, the J call TRBJ1-3; D remains unclear. The CDR3 sequence is 13 residues long. Germline CDR1 and CDR2: ENHRY and SYGVKD. Trimming took 6 bases from V and 0 from J, leaving 6 bases between them. The CDR3 loop is CAIRVSSGNTIYF. The CDR3 region has the DNA TGTGCCATCAGAGTAAGCTCTGGAAACACCATATATTTT.

A remark on this clonotype: This could be a read error, since a much larger clone is one nucleotide away. The rearrangement joins TRBV3-1 to TRBJ1-1; D is uncertain. The germline gives CDR1 LGHDT, CDR2 YNNKEL (reference sequence). V dropped 3 bases and J dropped 2 bases, with 13 bases sitting between them. The CDR3 runs to 15 residues. CDR3 residues: CASSQYKGINTEAFF. The CDR3 coding sequence is TGTGCCAGCAGCCAGTACAAGGGAATAAACACTGAAGCTTTCTTT.

The genes are TRBV15 and TRBJ2-5; D not certain. CDR1 and CDR2 from the germline V gene are LNHNV and YYDKDF (reference sequence). The CDR3 is 13 amino acids. V lost 1 base, J lost 9 bases, and 12 bases lay in between. CDR3 sequence: CATSRGEGQPQYF. In DNA, the CDR3 is TGTGCCACCAGCAGAGGCGAAGGGCAGCCCCAGTACTTC.

The chain carries TRBV7-2 and TRBJ2-1; 7 nucleotides agree with TRBD2. The CDR3 is 15 amino acids. With V trimmed by 5 bases and J by 2 bases, 6 bases remained unmatched. CDR1 SGHTA and CDR2 FQGNSA come from the germline V gene. The DNA of the CDR3 is TGTGCCAGCAGCCAGACTAGCCGCCCCTACAATGAGCAGTTCTTC. Translated, it gives CASSQTSRPYNEQFF.

V gene TRBV7-9 combines with J gene TRBJ1-5; TRBD1 agrees at 9 bases. The trim removed 5 bases at V and 0 bases at J, leaving 5 bases unmatched. CDR3 length: 16 residues. From germline, CDR1 is SEHNR and CDR2 FQNEAQ (reference sequence). For the CDR3, the DNA is TGTGCCAGCAGCCCGGGGACAGGGACTAGCAATCAGCCCCAGCATTTT. It translates to CASSPGTGTSNQPQHF.

This rearrangement joins TRBV7-2 to TRBJ1-2; D unclear. Trimming pared 2 bases from V and 6 bases from J, leaving 16 bases between. This CDR3 spans 15 amino acids. The V gene's germline CDR1 is SGHTA and CDR2 FQGNSA. CDR3 region: CASSLIASGVDGYTF. The CDR3 nucleotides read TGTGCCAGCAGCTTAATTGCTAGCGGGGTCGATGGCTACACCTTC.

Ten or more counts support this clonotype. The chain has TRBV29-1 and TRBJ1-1, with D perhaps matching TRBD1 (5 bases). This CDR3 is 13 amino acids long. Germline V gene sequence: CDR1 SQVTM, CDR2 ANQGSEA. V gave up 4 bases and J gave up 2 bases, with 11 bases separating them. Here the CDR3 reads CSVVIGANTEAFF. The CDR3 DNA reads as TGCAGCGTTGTTATCGGGGCAAACACTGAAGCTTTCTTT.

This clonotype came up a few times. The gene calls are TRBV29-1 and TRBJ2-5; D is perhaps TRBD1 or TRBD2 (6 bases each). V was pared by 6 bases and J by 5 bases, with 22 bases between. This CDR3 is 15 amino acids long. CDR1 and CDR2 (germline): SQVTM, ANQGSEA. For the CDR3, the DNA is TGCAGCGTGAGGAGGGGGATCAACGTTGGGGAGACCCAGTACTTC. Encoded protein: CSVRRGINVGETQYF.

This clonotype showed up many times. The V gene is TRBV14, the J gene TRBJ1-3, with unresolved D. CDR1 is SGHDN, CDR2 FVKESK, per germline. V was clipped by 4 bases and J by 1 base, with 2 bases between them. The CDR3 has 12 amino acids. CDR3 amino acids: CASSPSGNTIYF. Written as DNA, the CDR3 is TGTGCCAGCAGCCCTTCTGGAAACACCATATATTTT.

This clonotype occurred many times. The V gene is TRBV20-1, the J gene TRBJ1-1; no clear D. CDR3 size: 13 residues. Germline V gene lookup returns CDR1 DFQATT and CDR2 SNEGSKA (reference sequence). V lost 3 bases and J 1 base, leaving 9 bases between the germline ends. In DNA, the CDR3 is TGCAGTGCTAGGCTCCAGGCGAACACTGAAGCTTTCTTT. As protein: CSARLQANTEAFF.

This clonotype appeared a few times. The rearrangement links TRBV6-2 or TRBV6-3 to TRBJ1-1, with 10 nucleotides matching TRBD1. This CDR3 has 20 residues. After removal of 0 bases from V and 4 bases from J, the junction contained 17 bases not matched to a gene. CDR1 MNHEY and CDR2 SVGEGT come from the germline V gene. CDR3 sequence reads: CASSYSSFRTGGLSGTEAFF. The CDR3 DNA sequence: TGTGCCAGCAGTTACTCGAGCTTTAGGACAGGGGGTCTTTCTGGCACTGAAGCTTTCTTT.

The chain employs TRBV7-8 and TRBJ2-7; weak D call: TRBD2 (5 bases). Trimming cost V 1 base and J 5 bases, with 21 bases left between them. Germline V CDR1 and CDR2: SGHVS, FQNEAQ. CDR3 length equals 17 residues. CDR3 sequence (DNA): TGTGCCAGCAGCTTAGTCGGGTGGACGGGGAAGGCTGACGAGCAGTACTTC. Translating it yields CASSLVGWTGKADEQYF.

The chain is built from TRBV10-3 and TRBJ2-5, with TRBD2 matching 10 bases. Losses at the gene ends were 4 bases for V and 2 bases for J; bases not matched to a gene: 7. The length of the CDR3 is 16 residues. The germline gives CDR1 ENHRY, CDR2 SYGVKD. The CDR3 region is CAISVLAGRLQETQYF. Here the CDR3 DNA reads TGTGCCATCAGTGTACTAGCGGGACGGTTGCAAGAGACCCAGTACTTC.

A remark on this clonotype: Germline is not matched at one junction end, which may reflect a read error. The rearrangement links TRBV4-2 to TRBJ1-1, with a possible D match to TRBD1 (5 bases). This CDR3 region has 15 residues. Per the germline V gene, CDR1 is LGHNA and CDR2 is YNFKEQ. The CDR3 nucleotides are TGTGCCAGCTCACCACCTGCGGGGGAGAACACTGAAGTTTTCTTT. Protein: CASSPPAGENTEVFF.

The chain couples TRBV7-9 to TRBJ2-7; D is perhaps TRBD1 (5 bases). Germline V gene data show CDR1 as SEHNR and CDR2 as FQNEAQ (reference sequence). This CDR3 spans 15 amino acids. Trimming cost V 0 bases and J 5 bases, with 14 bases left between them. CDR3 nucleotide sequence: TGTGCCAGCAGCTTAGCGCAATCACAGGCCCACGAGCAGTACTTC. Its translation is CASSLAQSQAHEQYF.

The rearrangement uses TRBV5-1 and TRBJ2-7; TRBD2 agrees at 11 bases. V was pared by 3 bases and J by 3 bases, with 8 bases of the junction left unmatched. The CDR3 has 16 amino acids. The germline CDR1 and CDR2 sequences are SGHRS and YFSETQ. CDR3 in DNA: TGCGCCAGCAGCTATTTAGCGGGACTAGCGGTCTACGAGCAGTACTTC. Protein: CASSYLAGLAVYEQYF.

This clonotype was seen repeatedly, ten times or more. The chain uses TRBV4-1 and TRBJ1-2; 10 bases agree with TRBD1. The V segment lost 2 bases and the J segment 7 bases; nucleotides outside the gene matches: 7. The germline V gene has CDR1 MGHRA and CDR2 YSYEKL. The CDR3 is 15 amino acids. The CDR3 spells CASSQILTGGGGYTF. CDR3 DNA: TGCGCCAGCAGCCAAATACTGACAGGGGGCGGTGGCTACACCTTC.

The rearrangement joins TRBV7-6 to TRBJ1-6; D ambiguous. Germline assignment: CDR1 SGHVS and CDR2 FNYEAQ. This CDR3 has 14 residues. Trimming took 1 base from V and 3 from J, leaving 4 bases between them. CDR3 bases: TGTGCCAGCAGCTTAGACGGCTATAATTCACCCCTCCACTTT. It codes for CASSLDGYNSPLHF. The whole variable domain, remainder taken from reference TRBV7-6 and TRBJ1-6, is GAGVSQSPRYKVTKRGQDVALRCDPISGHVSLYWYRQALGQGPEFLTYFNYEAQQDKSGLPNDRFSAERPEGSISTLTIQRTEQRDSAMYRCASSLDGYNSPLHFGNGTRLTVT.

V is TRBV7-6 and J is TRBJ2-5; the D is unclear. Germline V gene lookup returns CDR1 SGHVS and CDR2 FNYEAQ. The CDR3 runs to 15 residues. V dropped 1 base and J dropped 2 bases, with 11 bases sitting between them. This CDR3 is CASSLGPRPQETQYF. CDR3 nucleotides: TGTGCCAGCAGCTTAGGTCCCAGGCCTCAAGAGACCCAGTACTTC.